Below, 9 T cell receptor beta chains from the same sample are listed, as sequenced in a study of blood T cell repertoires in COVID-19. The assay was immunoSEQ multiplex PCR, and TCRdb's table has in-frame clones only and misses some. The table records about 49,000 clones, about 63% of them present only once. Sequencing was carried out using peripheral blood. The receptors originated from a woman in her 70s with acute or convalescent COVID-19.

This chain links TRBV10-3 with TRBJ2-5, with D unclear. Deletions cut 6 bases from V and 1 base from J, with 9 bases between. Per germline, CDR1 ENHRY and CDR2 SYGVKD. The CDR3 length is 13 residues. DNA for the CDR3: TGTGCCATCAGATCAACCGGCCAAGAGACCCAGTACTTC. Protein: CAIRSTGQETQYF.

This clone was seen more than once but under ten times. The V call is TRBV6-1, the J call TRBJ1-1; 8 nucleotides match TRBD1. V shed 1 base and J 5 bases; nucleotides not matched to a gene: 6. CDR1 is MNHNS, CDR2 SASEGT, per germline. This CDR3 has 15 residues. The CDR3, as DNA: TGTGCCAGCAGTGAAGATCCAGGGGGCTATACTGAAGCTTTCTTT. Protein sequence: CASSEDPGGYTEAFF.

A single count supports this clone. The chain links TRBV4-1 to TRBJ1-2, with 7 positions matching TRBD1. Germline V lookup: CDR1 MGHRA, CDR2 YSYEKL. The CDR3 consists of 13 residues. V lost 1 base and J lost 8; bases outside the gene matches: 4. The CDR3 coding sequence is TGCGCCAGCAGCCAAGTGCAGGGGGAGGGCTACACCTTC. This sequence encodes CASSQVQGEGYTF.

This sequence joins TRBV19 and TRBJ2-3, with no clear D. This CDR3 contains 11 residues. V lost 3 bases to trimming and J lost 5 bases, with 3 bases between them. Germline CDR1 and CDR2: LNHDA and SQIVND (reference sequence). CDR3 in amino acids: CASSILDTQYF. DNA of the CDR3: TGTGCCAGTAGTATCCTAGATACGCAGTATTTT.

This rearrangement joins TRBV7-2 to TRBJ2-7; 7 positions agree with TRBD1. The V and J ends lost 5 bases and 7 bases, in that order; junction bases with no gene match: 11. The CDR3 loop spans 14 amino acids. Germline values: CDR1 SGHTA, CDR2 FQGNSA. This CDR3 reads CASSPGTDPREQYF. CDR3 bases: TGTGCCAGCAGCCCCGGGACAGACCCTAGGGAGCAGTACTTC.

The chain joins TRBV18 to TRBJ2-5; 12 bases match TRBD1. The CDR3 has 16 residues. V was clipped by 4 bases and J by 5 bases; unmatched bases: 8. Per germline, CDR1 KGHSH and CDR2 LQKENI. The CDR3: CASSRGTGGSEETQYF. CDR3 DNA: TGTGCCAGCTCACGAGGGACAGGGGGCAGCGAGGAGACCCAGTACTTC.

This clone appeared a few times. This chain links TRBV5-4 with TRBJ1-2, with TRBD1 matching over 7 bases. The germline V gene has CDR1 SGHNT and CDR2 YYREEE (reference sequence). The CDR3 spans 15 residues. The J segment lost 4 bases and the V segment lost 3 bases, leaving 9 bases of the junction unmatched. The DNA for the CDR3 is TGTGCCAGCAGCTCTCAAGACAGGGCCTCCTATGGCTACACCTTC. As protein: CASSSQDRASYGYTF.

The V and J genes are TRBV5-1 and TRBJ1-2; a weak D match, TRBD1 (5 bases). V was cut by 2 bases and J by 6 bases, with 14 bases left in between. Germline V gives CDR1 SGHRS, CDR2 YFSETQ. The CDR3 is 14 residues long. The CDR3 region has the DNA TGCGCCAGCAGCTTCGAGGGACGGAGGGATGGCTACACCTTC. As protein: CASSFEGRRDGYTF.

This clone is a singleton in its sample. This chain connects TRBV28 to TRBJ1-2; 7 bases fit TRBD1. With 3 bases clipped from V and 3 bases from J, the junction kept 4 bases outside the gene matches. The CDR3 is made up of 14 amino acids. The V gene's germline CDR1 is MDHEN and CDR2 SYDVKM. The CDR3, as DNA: TGTGCCAGCAGTTTGGGTGACAGGGACTATGGCTACACCTTC. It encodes CASSLGDRDYGYTF.